This entry is about one TCR beta chain. The antigen remains undetermined. TCRdb itself ran the 5' RACE reads through MiXCR, one entry per CDR3 protein. The sample has some 340,000 distinct CDR3 sequences; 13% are singletons. The sample is drawn from a study of T-cell memory formation after mild COVID-19. Study context: Largely, TCR clusters stayed within a single donor.

The CDR3 runs to 15 residues. Per the germline V gene, CDR1 is SEHNR and CDR2 is FQNEAQ (reference sequence). The V and J ends lost 5 bases and 3 bases respectively, with 14 bases between them. Study findings and constraints: Memory cells collected pre-infection included some clones that later responded, suggesting cross-reactive memory joined. Clones which contracted sat mainly in CM and EM if CD4+, and in EMRA if CD8+. There was a balanced CD4/CD8 profile in clones contracting day 15 to 85, and later expanders leaned CD4+.

The V and J genes are TRBV7-9 and TRBJ1-5, with D perhaps TRBD1 (6 bases). The TCR was taken from a man between 18 and 29 years old who had mild COVID-19 (a few samples of this study predate the infection). Cell type and time point are not known. Sequencing input: PBMCs or a T cell subset sorted from them (not recorded which). The CDR3 nucleotides are TGTGCCAGCAGCGGCGGACAGCCTTTCAATCAGCCCCAGCATTTT. Its protein product is CASSGGQPFNQPQHF.